One sample yielded the 5 T cell receptor beta chains listed below, sequenced in a study of blood T cell repertoires in COVID-19. TCRdb keeps only in-frame clones here, not all; method: immunoSEQ multiplex PCR. The sample lists 150,000 to 200,000 clones, approximately 83% occurring once. Material for sequencing was peripheral blood. Receptor source: a man aged 55 to 70 with acute or convalescent COVID-19.

The chain has TRBV27 and TRBJ2-7; 10 bases match TRBD1. This CDR3 is built from 15 residues. V trimming: 1 base; J trimming: 1 base; junction bases outside the gene matches: 1. CDR1 is MNHEY, CDR2 SMNVEV, per germline (reference sequence). The CDR3 nucleotides are TGTGCCAGCAGTTTATGGGGACAGGGGTCCTACGAGCAGTACTTC. Amino acids: CASSLWGQGSYEQYF.

The chain joins TRBV9 to TRBJ2-3; tentative D call: TRBD2 (5 bases). Deletions cut 3 bases from V and 1 base from J, with 15 bases between. The germline V gene has CDR1 SGDLS and CDR2 YYNGEE. The CDR3 has 16 amino acids. CDR3 amino acids: CASSEGGYGGTDTQYF. The CDR3 bases are TGTGCCAGCAGCGAGGGCGGGTATGGCGGCACAGATACGCAGTATTTT.

This rearrangement joins TRBV2 to TRBJ2-3, with a possible D match to TRBD2 (5 bases). V was cut by 1 base and J by 4 bases, with 9 bases left in between. CDR3 size: 14 residues. Germline values: CDR1 SNHLY, CDR2 FYNNEI. DNA of the CDR3: TGTGCCAGCAGTGAAGTAGCGAGGTCAGATACGCAGTATTTT. It encodes CASSEVARSDTQYF.

The chain links TRBV24-1 to TRBJ2-2; D is undetermined. The germline V gene has CDR1 KGHDR and CDR2 SFDVKD. The CDR3 spans 13 residues. The germline V and J ends were trimmed by 9 bases and 3 bases, with 10 bases remaining between them. CDR3 DNA sequence: TGTGCCACCGACACCAGCTACACCGGGGAGCTGTTTTTT. This encodes CATDTSYTGELFF.

V and J are TRBV19 and TRBJ2-2; D is possibly TRBD2 (6 bases). The ends were cut back, 2 bases at V and 0 bases at J, with 16 bases in the middle. The CDR3 is 18 residues long. Germline V gives CDR1 LNHDA, CDR2 SQIVND (reference sequence). The CDR3 DNA reads TGTGCCAGTAGTATACGATCCCCTAGCGTACCGAACACCGGGGAGCTGTTTTTT. Translating it yields CASSIRSPSVPNTGELFF.